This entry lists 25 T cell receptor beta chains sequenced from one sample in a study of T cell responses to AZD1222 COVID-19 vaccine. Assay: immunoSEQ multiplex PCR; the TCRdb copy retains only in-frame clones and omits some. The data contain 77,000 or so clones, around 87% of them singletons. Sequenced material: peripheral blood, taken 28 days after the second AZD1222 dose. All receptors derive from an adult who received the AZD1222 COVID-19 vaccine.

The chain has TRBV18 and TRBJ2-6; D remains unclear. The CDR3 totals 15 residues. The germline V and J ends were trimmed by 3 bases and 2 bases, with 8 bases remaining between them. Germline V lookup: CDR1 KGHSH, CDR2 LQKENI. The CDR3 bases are TGTGCCAGCTCACCGGCACCCGCTGGGGCCAACGTCCTGACTTTC. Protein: CASSPAPAGANVLTF.

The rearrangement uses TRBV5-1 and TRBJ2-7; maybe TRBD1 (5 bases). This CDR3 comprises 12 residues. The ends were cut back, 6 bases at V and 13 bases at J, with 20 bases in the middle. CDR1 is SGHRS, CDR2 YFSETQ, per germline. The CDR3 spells CASTPPGLRIYF. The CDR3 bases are TGCGCCAGCACCCCACCAGGGTTGCGGATTTACTTC.

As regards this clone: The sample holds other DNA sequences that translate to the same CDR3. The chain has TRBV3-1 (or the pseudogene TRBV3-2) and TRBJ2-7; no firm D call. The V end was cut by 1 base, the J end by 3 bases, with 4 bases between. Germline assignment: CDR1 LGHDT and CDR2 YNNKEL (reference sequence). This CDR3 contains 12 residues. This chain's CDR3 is CASSQGGYEQYF. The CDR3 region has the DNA TGTGCCAGCAGCCAAGGGGGCTACGAGCAGTACTTC.

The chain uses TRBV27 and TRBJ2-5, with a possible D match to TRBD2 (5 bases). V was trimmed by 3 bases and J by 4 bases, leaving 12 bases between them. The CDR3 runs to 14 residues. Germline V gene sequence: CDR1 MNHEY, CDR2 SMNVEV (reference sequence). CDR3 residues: CASSLQPAGETQYF. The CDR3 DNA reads TGTGCCAGCAGTTTGCAGCCGGCGGGAGAGACCCAGTACTTC.

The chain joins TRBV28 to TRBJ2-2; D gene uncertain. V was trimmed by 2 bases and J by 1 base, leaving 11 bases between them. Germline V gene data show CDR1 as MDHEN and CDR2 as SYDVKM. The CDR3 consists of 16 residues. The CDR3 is CASSLAFGRNTGELFF. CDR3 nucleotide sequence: TGTGCCAGCAGTTTAGCCTTTGGCAGGAACACCGGGGAGCTGTTTTTT.

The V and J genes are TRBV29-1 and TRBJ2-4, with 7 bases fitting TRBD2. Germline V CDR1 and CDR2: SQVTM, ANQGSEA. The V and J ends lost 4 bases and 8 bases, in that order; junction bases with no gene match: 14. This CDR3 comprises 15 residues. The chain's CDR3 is CSVVRPGEGFYIQYF. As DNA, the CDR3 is TGCAGCGTTGTACGGCCCGGGGAGGGGTTTTACATTCAGTACTTC.

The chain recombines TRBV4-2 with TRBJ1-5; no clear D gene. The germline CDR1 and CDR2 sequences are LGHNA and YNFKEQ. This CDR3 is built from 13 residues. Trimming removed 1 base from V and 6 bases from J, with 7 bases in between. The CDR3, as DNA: TGTGCCAGCAGCCAAGGAACGGGTCAGCCCCAGCATTTT. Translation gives CASSQGTGQPQHF.

In DNA, the CDR3 is TGTGCCGTCTCCAGCGGGACACGGAATTCACCCCTCCACTTT. It codes for CAVSSGTRNSPLHF. J is TRBJ1-6 and V is TRBV10-3; D possibly corresponds to TRBD1 (6 bases). The CDR3 runs 14 residues. CDR1 and CDR2 from the germline V gene are ENHRY and SYGVKD. The germline V and J ends were trimmed by 11 bases and 7 bases, with 18 bases remaining between them.

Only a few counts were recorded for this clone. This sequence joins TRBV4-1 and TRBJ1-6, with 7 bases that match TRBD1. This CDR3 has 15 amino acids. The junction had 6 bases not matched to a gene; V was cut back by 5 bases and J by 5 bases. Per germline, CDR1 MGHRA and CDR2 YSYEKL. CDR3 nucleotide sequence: TGCGCCAGCAGCGCAACAGGGGCGGATAATTCACCCCTCCACTTT. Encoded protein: CASSATGADNSPLHF.

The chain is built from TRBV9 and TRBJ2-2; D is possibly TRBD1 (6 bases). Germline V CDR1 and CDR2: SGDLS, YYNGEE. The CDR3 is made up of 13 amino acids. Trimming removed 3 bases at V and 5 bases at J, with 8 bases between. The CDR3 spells CASSETGTGELFF. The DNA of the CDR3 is TGTGCCAGCAGCGAAACAGGGACCGGGGAGCTGTTTTTT.

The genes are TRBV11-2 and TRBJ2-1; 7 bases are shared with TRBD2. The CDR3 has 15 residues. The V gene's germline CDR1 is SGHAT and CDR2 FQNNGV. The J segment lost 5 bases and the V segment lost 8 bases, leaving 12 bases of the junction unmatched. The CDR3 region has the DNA TGTGCCAGCTCCCCGGGGAGGGCCCGAAACAATGAGCAGTTCTTC. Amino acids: CASSPGRARNNEQFF.

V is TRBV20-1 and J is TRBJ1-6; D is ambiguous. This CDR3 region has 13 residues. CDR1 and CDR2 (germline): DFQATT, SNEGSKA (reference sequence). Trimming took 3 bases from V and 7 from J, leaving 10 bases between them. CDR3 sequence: CSASVGRNSPLHF. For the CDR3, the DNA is TGCAGTGCTAGTGTCGGACGGAATTCACCCCTCCACTTT.

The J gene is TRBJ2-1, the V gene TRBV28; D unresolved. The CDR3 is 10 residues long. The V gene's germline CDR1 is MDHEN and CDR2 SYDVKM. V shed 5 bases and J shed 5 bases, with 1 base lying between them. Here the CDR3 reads CASSDNEQFF. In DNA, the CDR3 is TGTGCCAGCAGTGACAATGAGCAGTTCTTC.

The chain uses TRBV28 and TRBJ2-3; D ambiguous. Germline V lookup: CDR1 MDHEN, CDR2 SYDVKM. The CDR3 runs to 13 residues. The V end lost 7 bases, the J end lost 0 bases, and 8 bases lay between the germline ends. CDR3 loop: CASMVRSTDTQYF. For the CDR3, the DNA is TGTGCCAGCATGGTGCGGAGCACAGATACGCAGTATTTT.

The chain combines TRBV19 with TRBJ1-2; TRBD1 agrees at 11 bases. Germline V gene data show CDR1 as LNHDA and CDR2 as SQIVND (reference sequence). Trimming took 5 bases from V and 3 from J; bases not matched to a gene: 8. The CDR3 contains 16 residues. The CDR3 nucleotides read TGTGCCAGTAGTCCAAATGGACAGGGGGCTTACTATGGCTACACCTTC. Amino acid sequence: CASSPNGQGAYYGYTF.

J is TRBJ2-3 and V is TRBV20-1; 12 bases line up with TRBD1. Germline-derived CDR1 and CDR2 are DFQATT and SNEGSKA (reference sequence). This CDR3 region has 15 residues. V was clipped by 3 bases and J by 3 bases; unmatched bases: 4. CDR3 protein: CSASGGQGATDTQYF. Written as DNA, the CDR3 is TGCAGTGCTAGTGGGGGACAGGGGGCAACAGATACGCAGTATTTT.

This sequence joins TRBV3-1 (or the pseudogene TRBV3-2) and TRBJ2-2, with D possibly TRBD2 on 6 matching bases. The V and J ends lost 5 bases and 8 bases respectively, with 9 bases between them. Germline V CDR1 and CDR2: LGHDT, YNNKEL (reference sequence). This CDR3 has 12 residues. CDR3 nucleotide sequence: TGTGCCAGCAGCATCGGGAGTGGGGAGCTGTTTTTT. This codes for CASSIGSGELFF.

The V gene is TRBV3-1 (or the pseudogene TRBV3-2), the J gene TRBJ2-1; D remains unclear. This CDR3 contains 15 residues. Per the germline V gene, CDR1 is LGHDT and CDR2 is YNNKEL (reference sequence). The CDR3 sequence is CTGCPISIPDNEQFF. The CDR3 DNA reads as TGTACCGGTTGTCCCATTTCCATTCCCGACAATGAGCAGTTCTTC.

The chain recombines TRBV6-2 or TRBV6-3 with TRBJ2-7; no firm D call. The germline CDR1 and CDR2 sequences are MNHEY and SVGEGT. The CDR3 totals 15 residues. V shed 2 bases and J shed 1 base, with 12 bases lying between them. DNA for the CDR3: TGTGCCAGCAGTTACGCGATGCAGAAGTCCTACGAGCAGTACTTC. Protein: CASSYAMQKSYEQYF.

The CDR3 sequence: CASSYFPTGGTEAFF. The DNA for the CDR3 is TGTGCCAGCAGTTACTTTCCGACAGGGGGGACTGAAGCTTTCTTT. This rearrangement joins TRBV6-5 to TRBJ1-1; TRBD1 matches 9 bases. V lost 1 base and J lost 5; bases outside the gene matches: 5. Germline V gene data show CDR1 as MNHEY and CDR2 as SVGAGI. This CDR3 region has 15 residues.

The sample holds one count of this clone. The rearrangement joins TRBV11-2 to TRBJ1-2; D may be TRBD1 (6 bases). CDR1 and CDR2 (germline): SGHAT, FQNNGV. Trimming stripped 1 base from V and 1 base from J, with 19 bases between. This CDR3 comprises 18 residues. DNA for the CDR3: TGTGCCAGCAGCTTAGGGTTGAGGACAGCGGAATTTAACTATGGCTACACCTTC. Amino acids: CASSLGLRTAEFNYGYTF.

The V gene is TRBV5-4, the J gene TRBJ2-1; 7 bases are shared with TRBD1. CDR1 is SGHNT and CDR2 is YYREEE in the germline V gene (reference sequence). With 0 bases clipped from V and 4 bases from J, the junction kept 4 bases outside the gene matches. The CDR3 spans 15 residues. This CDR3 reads CASSLVGQEYNEQFF. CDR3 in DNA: TGTGCCAGCAGCTTGGTAGGACAGGAGTACAATGAGCAGTTCTTC.

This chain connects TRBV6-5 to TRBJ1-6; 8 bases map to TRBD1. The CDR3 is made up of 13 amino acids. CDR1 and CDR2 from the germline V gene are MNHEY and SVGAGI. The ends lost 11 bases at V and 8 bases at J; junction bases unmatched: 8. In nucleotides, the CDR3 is TGTGCCGCTAAACAGGGGGACCATTCACCCCTCCACTTT. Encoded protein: CAAKQGDHSPLHF.

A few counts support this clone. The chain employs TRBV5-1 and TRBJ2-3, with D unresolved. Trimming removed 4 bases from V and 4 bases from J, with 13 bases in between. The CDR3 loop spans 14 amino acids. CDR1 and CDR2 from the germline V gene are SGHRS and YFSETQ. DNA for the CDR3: TGCGCCAGCAGCGCTAGACCTCCTCCAGATACGCAGTATTTT. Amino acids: CASSARPPPDTQYF.

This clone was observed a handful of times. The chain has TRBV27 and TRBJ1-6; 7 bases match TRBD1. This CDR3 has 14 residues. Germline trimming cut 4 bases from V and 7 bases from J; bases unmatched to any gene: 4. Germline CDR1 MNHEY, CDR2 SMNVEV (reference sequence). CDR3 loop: CASSSTGQNSPLHF. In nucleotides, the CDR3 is TGTGCCAGCAGTTCGACGGGACAGAATTCACCCCTCCACTTT.